The source of this T cell receptor beta chain is a study of cytomegalovirus exposure and HLA in healthy donors. In the study overall: Ancestry clustering placed around 81% of several hundred genotyped donors in the Caucasian-associated cluster. Points from the study as a whole: It is likely that the observed cluster of highly shared sequence variants was a sequencing artifact.

J lost 4 bases, V lost 0 bases, and 8 bases had no gene match. Looked up from germline, CDR1 is SGDLS and CDR2 is YYNGEE. This CDR3 has 16 residues. Use of 60 Vbeta and 13 Jbeta primers characterized the PCR. Assay used: immunoSEQ multiplex PCR; TCRdb lists only in-frame clones, some missing. Seen here are roughly 190,000 clones, just over 75% observed once, and the top ten hold more than 2%. This clone was recorded a few times. What it binds is not known. This TCR was recovered from a woman aged 25 to 39 in good health and CMV-seropositive. This rearrangement joins TRBV9 to TRBJ1-1; TRBD1 aligns across 8 bases. What was sequenced was PBMCs. This chain's CDR3 is CASSVEDRDIRTEAFF. The DNA for the CDR3 is TGTGCCAGCAGCGTAGAGGACAGGGATATTCGCACTGAAGCTTTCTTT.